The rows below give T cell receptor beta chains drawn from one sample of a study of cytomegalovirus exposure and HLA in healthy donors. TCRdb keeps only in-frame clones here, not all; method: immunoSEQ multiplex PCR. This table has over 150,000 clones, 70% to 80% appearing once. Sequenced material: PBMCs. These receptors all stem from a man between 60 and 70 years old in good health and CMV-seronegative. CDR3s leave out the opening cysteine and the closing phenylalanine or tryptophan.

cdr3_aa: ASSSPGQGGEKLF
v_call: TRBV28
j_call: TRBJ1-4

cdr3_aa: SVGGGSGSPYEQY
v_call: TRBV29-1
j_call: TRBJ2-7

cdr3_aa: ASSLWAATYEQY
v_call: TRBV7-2
j_call: TRBJ2-7

cdr3_aa: ASSQRAPGRRAQPQH
v_call: TRBV4-3
j_call: TRBJ1-5

cdr3_aa: ASGEGQTRGDTQY
v_call: TRBV2
j_call: TRBJ2-3

cdr3_aa: ASSRGRGENTEAF
v_call: TRBV18
j_call: TRBJ1-1

cdr3_aa: ASSLQGTYNEQF
v_call: TRBV28
j_call: TRBJ2-1

cdr3_aa: ASSEGAPYNSPLH
v_call: TRBV10-1
j_call: TRBJ1-6

cdr3_aa: ASSESLASGDTQY
v_call: TRBV10-1
j_call: TRBJ2-3

cdr3_aa: ASSGETGYNYGYT
v_call: TRBV6-1
j_call: TRBJ1-2

cdr3_aa: ASSLVSGRNTYEQY
v_call: TRBV7-2
j_call: TRBJ2-7

cdr3_aa: ASSQVTGPYNEQF
v_call: TRBV4-1
j_call: TRBJ2-1

cdr3_aa: ASSASDRFYEQY
v_call: TRBV9
j_call: TRBJ2-7

cdr3_aa: ASSPQGATAEAF
v_call: TRBV7-9
j_call: TRBJ1-1

cdr3_aa: ASSFGDRGTGELF
v_call: TRBV5-1
j_call: TRBJ2-2

cdr3_aa: ASALERTYEQY
v_call: TRBV18
j_call: TRBJ2-7

cdr3_aa: ASSLDRGGDIQY
v_call: TRBV5-6
j_call: TRBJ2-4

cdr3_aa: ASSATGGWSEKLF
v_call: TRBV7-6
j_call: TRBJ1-4

cdr3_aa: ASSSRTGSSYEQY
v_call: TRBV7-9
j_call: TRBJ2-7

cdr3_aa: ASSHRASGTYEQY
v_call: TRBV4-3
j_call: TRBJ2-7

cdr3_aa: AWTNLGQGGVGELF
v_call: TRBV30
j_call: TRBJ2-2

cdr3_aa: ASSGGPGQGTHEQY
v_call: TRBV9
j_call: TRBJ2-7

cdr3_aa: ASSAGTVYEQY
v_call: TRBV10-1
j_call: TRBJ2-7

cdr3_aa: ASSLGGTSIPDTQY
v_call: TRBV5-6
j_call: TRBJ2-3

cdr3_aa: ASSDGDLCEQY
v_call: TRBV10-1
j_call: TRBJ2-7

cdr3_aa: AWHPGQYSTYNSPLH
v_call: TRBV30
j_call: TRBJ1-6

cdr3_aa: ASSLRVGTVSYEQY
v_call: TRBV27
j_call: TRBJ2-7

cdr3_aa: ASSRPAGTYNEQF
v_call: TRBV6-5
j_call: TRBJ2-1

cdr3_aa: ASSTSGGAPSTDTQY
v_call: TRBV28
j_call: TRBJ2-3

cdr3_aa: ASGLGLGQTQY
v_call: TRBV12-5
j_call: TRBJ2-5

cdr3_aa: ASSRGVGQGISPLH
v_call: TRBV9
j_call: TRBJ1-6

cdr3_aa: AWSVGTGRQPQH
v_call: TRBV30
j_call: TRBJ1-5

cdr3_aa: ASKQAGSGNTIY
v_call: TRBV19
j_call: TRBJ1-3

cdr3_aa: ASSQGVQGSYEQY
v_call: TRBV4-3
j_call: TRBJ2-7

cdr3_aa: ASSVGRLAGVGTDTQY
v_call: TRBV9
j_call: TRBJ2-3

cdr3_aa: ASSSAGHYGYT
v_call: TRBV19
j_call: TRBJ1-2

cdr3_aa: ASSLAGRGTNEKLF
v_call: TRBV5-1
j_call: TRBJ1-4

cdr3_aa: ASSLSAGSLGYT
v_call: TRBV5-6
j_call: TRBJ1-2

cdr3_aa: ASSLNRGYGYT
v_call: TRBV27
j_call: TRBJ1-2

cdr3_aa: ASSPILGQAIT
v_call: TRBV27
j_call: TRBJ1-2

cdr3_aa: ASSQEASRGATDTQY
v_call: TRBV4-1
j_call: TRBJ2-3

cdr3_aa: ASSLITVGLTDTQY
v_call: TRBV27
j_call: TRBJ2-3

cdr3_aa: ASSESTRGDTQY
v_call: TRBV10-1
j_call: TRBJ2-3

cdr3_aa: ASSEGLAVMGPDTQY
v_call: TRBV10-1
j_call: TRBJ2-3

cdr3_aa: ASSLTTAGQVGETQY
v_call: TRBV7-3
j_call: TRBJ2-5

cdr3_aa: ASSFSSGTYNEQF
v_call: TRBV11-2
j_call: TRBJ2-1

cdr3_aa: ASSFREGYEQY
v_call: TRBV27
j_call: TRBJ2-7

cdr3_aa: ASSKTVLSGNTIY
v_call: TRBV21-1
j_call: TRBJ1-3

cdr3_aa: ASSLFWGTSYNEQF
v_call: TRBV27
j_call: TRBJ2-1

cdr3_aa: ASAFQGETGELF
v_call: TRBV27
j_call: TRBJ2-2

cdr3_aa: ASSPEYEQY
v_call: TRBV7-9
j_call: TRBJ2-7

cdr3_aa: ASSLAGGGGNEQF
v_call: TRBV6-6
j_call: TRBJ2-1

cdr3_aa: AWEIRDRFTEAF
v_call: TRBV30
j_call: TRBJ1-1

cdr3_aa: ASSPTGQPSNQPQH
v_call: TRBV28
j_call: TRBJ1-5

cdr3_aa: ASQRSLNTGELF
v_call: TRBV19
j_call: TRBJ2-2

cdr3_aa: ASSLNRSSGSLLH
v_call: TRBV7-2
j_call: TRBJ1-6

cdr3_aa: AWSVGLAGADTQY
v_call: TRBV30
j_call: TRBJ2-3